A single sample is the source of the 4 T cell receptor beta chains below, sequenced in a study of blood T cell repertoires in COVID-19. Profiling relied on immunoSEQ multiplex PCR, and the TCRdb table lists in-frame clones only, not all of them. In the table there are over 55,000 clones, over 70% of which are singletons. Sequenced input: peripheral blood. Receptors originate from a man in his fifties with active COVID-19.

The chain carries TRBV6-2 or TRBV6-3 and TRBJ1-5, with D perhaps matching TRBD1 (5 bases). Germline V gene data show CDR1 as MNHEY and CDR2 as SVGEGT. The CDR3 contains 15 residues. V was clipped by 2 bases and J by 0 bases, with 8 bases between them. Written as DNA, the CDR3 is TGTGCCAGCAGTTACAAGGGACTTAGCAATCAGCCCCAGCATTTT. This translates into CASSYKGLSNQPQHF.

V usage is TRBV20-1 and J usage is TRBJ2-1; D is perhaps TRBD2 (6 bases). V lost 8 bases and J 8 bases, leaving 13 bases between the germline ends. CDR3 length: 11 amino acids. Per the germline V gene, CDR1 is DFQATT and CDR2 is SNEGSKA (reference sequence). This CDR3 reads CSSIGGDEQFF. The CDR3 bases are TGCAGTTCAATAGGCGGGGATGAGCAGTTCTTC.

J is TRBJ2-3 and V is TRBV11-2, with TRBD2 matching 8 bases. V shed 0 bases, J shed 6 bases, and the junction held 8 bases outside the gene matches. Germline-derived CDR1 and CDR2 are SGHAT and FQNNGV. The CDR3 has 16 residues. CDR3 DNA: TGTGCCAGCAGCTTAGATTCGCCCGGGGGGGATGATACGCAGTATTTT. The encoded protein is CASSLDSPGGDDTQYF.

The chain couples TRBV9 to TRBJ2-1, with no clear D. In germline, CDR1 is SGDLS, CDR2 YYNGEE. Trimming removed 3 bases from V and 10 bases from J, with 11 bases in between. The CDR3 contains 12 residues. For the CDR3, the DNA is TGTGCCAGCAGCGCCTCCCTTGAGGAGCAGTTCTTC. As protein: CASSASLEEQFF.